These T cell receptor beta chains were read from a single sample in a study of sequential checkpoint blockade in melanoma. This table comes from immunoSEQ multiplex PCR, and its TCRdb copy is limited to in-frame clones, with some not included. The data show 30,000 or so clones, with 75% to 90% seen just once and roughly a fifth held by the top ten. The sequencing here drew on CD8+ T cells sorted from blood (inferred from file names), taken from a patient given nivolumab and ipilimumab in sequence. These receptors were obtained from a human donor with melanoma. The CDR3 runs from the conserved cysteine through the conserved F or W. The D gene is left open where the match is weak. Clone size is shown for a subset of rows, as once, few, many or a class of expanded clone.

TRBJ2-7,12,TRBV19,TRBD1,.,CASSIVRGSQYF,TGTGCCAGTAGTATCGTCAGGGGGTCGCAGTACTTC
TRBJ2-3,16,TRBV7-9,TRBD2,.,CASSLFSGSLSDTQYF,TGTGCCAGCAGCTTATTCAGCGGGAGTTTATCAGATACGCAGTATTTT
TRBJ2-7,13,TRBV7-9,.,.,CASSSRQSYEQYF,TGTGCCAGCAGCTCCCGACAGTCCTACGAGCAGTACTTC
TRBJ2-1,16,TRBV28,TRBD1,.,CASSLLQGPSYNEQFF,TGTGCCAGCAGTTTATTACAGGGGCCCTCCTACAATGAGCAGTTCTTC
TRBJ2-7,15,TRBV4-1,TRBD1,.,CASSVTRDRAYEQYF,TGCGCCAGCAGCGTGACCCGGGACAGGGCCTACGAGCAGTACTTC
TRBJ1-6,15,TRBV28,.,once,CASTFLTGGGSPLHF,TGTGCCAGCACCTTTTTAACCGGGGGGGGTTCACCCCTCCACTTT
TRBJ2-7,16,TRBV28,TRBD1,.,CASSSRTGGGLHEQYF,TGTGCCAGCAGTTCTCGGACAGGGGGAGGACTTCACGAGCAGTACTTC
TRBJ2-7,15,TRBV4-2,TRBD1,.,CASSQTTGGPYEQYF,TGTGCCAGCAGCCAAACAACAGGGGGACCCTACGAGCAGTACTTC
TRBJ2-5,14,TRBV28,TRBD1,.,CASSLNRGRREQYF,TGTGCCAGCAGTTTAAACAGGGGGAGGAGGGAGCAGTACTTC
TRBJ2-7,14,TRBV4-2,TRBD2,.,CASREGLADYEQYF,TGTGCCAGCAGGGAGGGACTAGCGGATTACGAGCAGTACTTC
TRBJ1-5,12,TRBV27,.,once,CASSPRGQPQHF,TGTGCCAGCAGTCCACGGGGTCAGCCCCAGCATTTT
TRBJ2-2,15,TRBV4-1,.,.,CASRITGTNTGELFF,TGCGCCAGCAGAATCACAGGGACGAACACCGGGGAGCTGTTTTTT
TRBJ2-1,17,TRBV11-2,TRBD2,.,CASSPIGGTSVNNEQFF,TGTGCCAGCAGCCCAATAGGGGGGACTAGCGTAAACAATGAGCAGTTCTTC
TRBJ2-7,21,TRBV4-2,TRBD2,.,CASSQDLKGLSPSGRTYEQYF,TGTGCCAGCAGCCAAGATCTTAAGGGATTGAGTCCTAGCGGGCGAACCTACGAGCAGTACTTC
TRBJ2-7,18,TRBV2,TRBD2,.,CASSGHYAIGLAGNEQYF,TGTGCCAGCAGTGGGCACTATGCAATTGGGCTAGCGGGTAACGAGCAGTACTTC
TRBJ2-1,14,TRBV6-5,TRBD2,.,CASSTSGSLREQFF,TGTGCCAGCAGTACTAGCGGGAGTCTCCGGGAGCAGTTCTTC
TRBJ2-5,15,TRBV7-9,.,.,CASSLGALYQETQYF,TGTGCCAGCAGCTTAGGCGCCCTCTACCAAGAGACCCAGTACTTC